This record looks at one T cell receptor beta chain sequence and its context. What it recognizes is unknown. The study isolated at least 7 million PBMCs from each sample. This entry is derived from a study of blood T cells in healthy people across ages. Overall study findings and caveats: A greater number of naive CD4+ cells and higher diversity distinguished long-lived donors from aged donors.

Together with a sample-barcoded 5' primer, a J-beta primer mix was included in a second PCR lasting roughly 7 to 11 cycles. One entry per CDR3 protein results from TCRdb running MiXCR on the 5' RACE reads. The repertoire holds over 600,000 distinct CDR3 sequences, just over 55% seen once, with about a quarter in the top ten. The germline V gene has CDR1 KGHDR and CDR2 SFDVKD. Deletions cut 2 bases from V and 5 bases from J, with 11 bases between. CDR3 size: 14 residues. Source material: blood. This TCR came from a man aged 35 to 55 in good health. The chain links TRBV24-1 to TRBJ1-2; the D is unclear. The CDR3 is CATSDSDGKYGYTF. The CDR3, as DNA: TGTGCCACCAGTGATTCAGACGGAAAGTATGGCTACACCTTC.